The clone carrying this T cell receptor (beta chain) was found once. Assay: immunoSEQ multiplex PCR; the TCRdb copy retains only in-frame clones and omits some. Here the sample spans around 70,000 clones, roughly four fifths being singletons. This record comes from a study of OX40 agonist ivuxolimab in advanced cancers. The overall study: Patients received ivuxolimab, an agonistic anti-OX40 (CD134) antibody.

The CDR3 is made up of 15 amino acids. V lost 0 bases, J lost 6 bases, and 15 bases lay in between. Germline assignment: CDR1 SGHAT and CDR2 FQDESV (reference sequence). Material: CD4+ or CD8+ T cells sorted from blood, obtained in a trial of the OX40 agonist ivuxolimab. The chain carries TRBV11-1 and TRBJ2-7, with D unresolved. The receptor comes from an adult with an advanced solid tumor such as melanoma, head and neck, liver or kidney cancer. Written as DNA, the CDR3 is TGTGCCAGCAGCTTAGCGGGGTTATACACCTCCGAGCAGTACTTC. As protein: CASSLAGLYTSEQYF.